The 8 T cell receptor beta chains listed next were all sequenced from one sample in a study of blood T cell repertoires in COVID-19. The table came from immunoSEQ multiplex PCR; TCRdb's copy has only in-frame clones and leaves some out. The sample includes 250,000 to 300,000 clones, roughly 90% of them seen just once. Sequencing input: peripheral blood. All receptors derive from a woman aged 30 to 39 with COVID-19, enrolled during active disease.

The V and J genes are TRBV7-3 and TRBJ1-3; unclear D gene. CDR1 and CDR2 from the germline V gene are SGHTA and FQGTGA. With 0 bases removed from V and 2 bases from J, the gap between germline ends came to 8 bases. The CDR3 spans 15 residues. The chain's CDR3 is CASSLTSGTGNTIYF. In DNA, the CDR3 is TGTGCCAGCAGCTTAACGTCGGGGACTGGAAACACCATATATTTT.

The chain has TRBV2 and TRBJ2-2, with D maybe TRBD2 (6 bases). There are 14 residues in the CDR3. Trimming removed 2 bases from V and 8 bases from J, with 12 bases in between. CDR1 and CDR2 (germline): SNHLY, FYNNEI. CDR3 amino acids: CASSEWAAGGELFF. The CDR3 nucleotides read TGTGCCAGCAGTGAATGGGCGGCGGGAGGGGAGCTGTTTTTT.

The rearrangement links TRBV27 to TRBJ1-2; 7 nucleotides align to TRBD1. The CDR3 totals 15 residues. With 2 bases clipped from V and 5 bases from J, the junction kept 8 bases outside the gene matches. The V gene's germline CDR1 is MNHEY and CDR2 SMNVEV (reference sequence). CDR3 coding DNA: TGTGCCAGCAGTTTACGACAGGGAAGGCGGTATGGCTACACCTTC. Protein product: CASSLRQGRRYGYTF.

The chain couples TRBV7-2 to TRBJ2-1, with TRBD2 identical over 8 bases. Germline CDR1 SGHTA, CDR2 FQGNSA. This CDR3 has 14 amino acids. The J segment lost 10 bases and the V segment lost 5 bases, leaving 10 bases of the junction unmatched. The CDR3 DNA follows: TGTGCCAGCAGCCCCCCGACTAGCGCCGGGGAGCAGTTCTTC. Its protein is CASSPPTSAGEQFF. The full variable domain, in which reference TRBV7-2 and TRBJ2-1 provide the parts outside the CDR3, is GAGVSQSPSNKVTEKGKDVELRCDPISGHTALYWYRQSLGQGLEFLIYFQGNSAPDKSGLPSDRFSAERTGGSVSTLTIQRTQQEDSAVYLCASSPPTSAGEQFFGPGTRLTVL.

This CDR3 reads CASRGESQGDQPQHF. In DNA, the CDR3 is TGTGCCAGCAGGGGTGAGAGTCAGGGGGATCAGCCCCAGCATTTT. The rearrangement joins TRBV28 to TRBJ1-5; 7 positions match TRBD1. The CDR3 is 15 residues long. Germline-derived CDR1 and CDR2 are MDHEN and SYDVKM. The V gene end was trimmed by 6 bases and the J gene end by 5 bases; junction bases not matched to a gene: 10.

The chain joins TRBV28 to TRBJ1-2; no firm D call. Germline CDR1 is MDHEN and CDR2 is SYDVKM. The CDR3 has 13 residues. With 6 bases removed from V and 2 bases from J, the gap between germline ends came to 10 bases. The CDR3 nucleotides read TGTGCCAGCAGCACAGTGACGAACTATGGCTACACCTTC. This sequence encodes CASSTVTNYGYTF.

The gene calls are TRBV6-6 and TRBJ1-2, with TRBD1 matching 7 bases. The V gene's germline CDR1 is MNHNY and CDR2 SVGAGI (reference sequence). The CDR3 has 13 residues. Trimming removed 4 bases from V and 4 bases from J; junction bases left unmatched: 3. In DNA form, the CDR3 reads TGTGCCAGCAGTTCAACAGGGGCCTATGGCTACACCTTC. Its protein is CASSSTGAYGYTF.

The chain links TRBV30 to TRBJ2-1; 7 bases agree with TRBD2. V lost 2 bases, J lost 8 bases, and 12 bases stayed unmatched. This CDR3 region has 15 residues. Germline V gene data show CDR1 as GTSNPN and CDR2 as SVGIG (reference sequence). The CDR3 coding sequence is TGTGCCTGGAGTCCCACTAGCGCTAAGGGCGATGAGCAGTTCTTC. Amino acids: CAWSPTSAKGDEQFF.